One and the same sample provided the 26 T cell receptor beta chains below, sequenced in a study of blood T cell repertoires in COVID-19. TCRdb keeps only in-frame clones here, not all; method: immunoSEQ multiplex PCR. Here the sample spans around 160,000 clones, roughly four fifths being singletons. Sequences were obtained from peripheral blood. These receptor sequences come from a human donor with acute or convalescent COVID-19. The donor label of this sample is uncertain.

The J gene is TRBJ1-2, the V gene TRBV6-2 or TRBV6-3, with D unclear. The CDR3 is 13 amino acids. Germline V lookup: CDR1 MNHEY, CDR2 SVGEGT. The V end lost 5 bases, the J end lost 5 bases, and 12 bases lay between the germline ends. CDR3 loop: CASSPPKTYGYTF. Here the CDR3 DNA reads TGTGCCAGCAGTCCCCCCAAGACATATGGCTACACCTTC.

This sequence joins TRBV6-5 and TRBJ1-2; TRBD1 matches 9 bases. The CDR3 spans 13 residues. V shed 6 bases and J 8 bases; nucleotides not matched to a gene: 7. CDR1 is MNHEY, CDR2 SVGAGI, per germline. CDR3 residues: CASRVGQGDGYTF. The CDR3 coding sequence is TGTGCCAGCAGAGTGGGACAGGGTGACGGCTACACCTTC.

The J gene is TRBJ2-3, the V gene TRBV15, with 10 nucleotides matching TRBD2. J gave up 5 bases and V 6 bases, and 5 bases lay outside the gene matches. This CDR3 region has 14 residues. Germline CDR1 is LNHNV and CDR2 is YYDKDF (reference sequence). For the CDR3, the DNA is TGTGCCACCAGAAGCGGGGGGGCTGGAGATACGCAGTATTTT. Translation gives CATRSGGAGDTQYF.

This rearrangement joins TRBV7-2 to TRBJ1-1; weak D call: TRBD1 (6 bases). CDR1 and CDR2 from the germline V gene are SGHTA and FQGNSA. V lost 5 bases to trimming and J lost 2 bases, with 15 bases between them. This CDR3 has 15 amino acids. In DNA, the CDR3 is TGTGCCAGCAGCCCGCTGATAGGGGGAAACACTGAAGCTTTCTTT. Its translation is CASSPLIGGNTEAFF.

The sample holds a few counts of this clone. V gene TRBV29-1 combines with J gene TRBJ2-7; 9 nucleotides agree with TRBD1. The CDR3 is 13 residues long. Trimming at V came to 3 bases and at J to 6 bases, leaving 6 bases not matched to a gene. Germline V gene lookup returns CDR1 SQVTM and CDR2 ANQGSEA. The CDR3 DNA sequence: TGCAGCGTTGAGTCACAGGGACAGGGCGAGCAGTACTTC. It codes for CSVESQGQGEQYF.

This chain links TRBV6-6 with TRBJ2-5; 14 bases match TRBD2. The trim removed 5 bases at V and 2 bases at J, leaving 1 base unmatched. Germline CDR1 and CDR2: MNHNY and SVGAGI (reference sequence). This CDR3 has 15 residues. The CDR3 loop is CASSGTSGGQETQYF. The CDR3 DNA follows: TGTGCCAGCAGTGGGACTAGCGGGGGTCAAGAGACCCAGTACTTC.

The genes are TRBV7-2 and TRBJ1-6; unclear D gene. Germline assignment: CDR1 SGHTA and CDR2 FQGNSA. The CDR3 totals 15 residues. V lost 5 bases and J lost 5, with 13 bases in between. The CDR3 reads CASSAPTGNNSPLHF. The CDR3 DNA reads TGTGCCAGCAGCGCACCGACGGGGAATAATTCACCCCTCCACTTT.

This chain uses TRBV3-1 (or the pseudogene TRBV3-2) with TRBJ1-1; a possible D gene is TRBD1 (6 bases). V gave up 3 bases and J gave up 7 bases, with 15 bases separating them. This CDR3 has 14 amino acids. Germline V gene data show CDR1 as LGHDT and CDR2 as YNNKEL (reference sequence). CDR3 nucleotide sequence: TGTGCCAGCAGCCAGGCGGGGGCGCTTGGTGAAGCTTTCTTT. It specifies CASSQAGALGEAFF.

V and J are TRBV12-5 and TRBJ2-2, with D perhaps TRBD1 (6 bases). CDR1 and CDR2 from the germline V gene are LGHNT and FRNRAP. V was clipped by 2 bases and J by 3 bases, with 10 bases between them. CDR3 length: 15 amino acids. The CDR3: CASGLYRADTGELFF. In DNA form, the CDR3 reads TGTGCTAGTGGTTTGTACAGGGCGGACACCGGGGAGCTGTTTTTT.

The CDR3 DNA reads TGTGCCAGCAGCTTAGGAACGACAGAACGAGAGACCCAGTACTTC. It encodes CASSLGTTERETQYF. The gene calls are TRBV11-3 and TRBJ2-5; tentatively, D is TRBD1 (5 bases). The CDR3 consists of 15 residues. Germline V gene sequence: CDR1 SGHNT, CDR2 YENEEA. V was trimmed by 1 base and J by 4 bases, leaving 13 bases between them.

CDR3 DNA: TGTGCCACTAGGACAGCCAGCTCCTATAATTCACCCCTCCACTTT. Translation: CATRTASSYNSPLHF. This sequence joins TRBV2 and TRBJ1-6; possible D gene TRBD1, 6 bases. CDR1 is SNHLY and CDR2 is FYNNEI in the germline V gene. V lost 10 bases and J 0 bases, leaving 13 bases between the germline ends. The CDR3 spans 15 residues.

V usage is TRBV19 and J usage is TRBJ1-4; tentative D call: TRBD1 (5 bases). The CDR3 length is 16 residues. The germline V and J ends were trimmed by 3 bases and 5 bases, with 16 bases remaining between them. Germline values: CDR1 LNHDA, CDR2 SQIVND (reference sequence). CDR3 DNA: TGTGCCAGTAGTATCGGCAGGGCTGGGGGGAATGAAAAACTGTTTTTT. It translates to CASSIGRAGGNEKLFF.

The chain carries TRBV6-5 and TRBJ1-1; perhaps TRBD1 as D (6 bases). CDR1 is MNHEY and CDR2 is SVGAGI in the germline V gene. Deletions cut 8 bases from V and 11 bases from J, with 21 bases between. This CDR3 has 13 residues. The DNA for the CDR3 is TGTGCCAGCTCTTTTGGGGGCAGCCCAAAGGCTTTCTTT. This translates into CASSFGGSPKAFF.

The chain uses TRBV5-6 and TRBJ1-4; D unresolved. V was pared by 3 bases and J by 7 bases, with 13 bases between. This CDR3 has 14 residues. Germline CDR1 is SGHDT and CDR2 is YYEEEE. The CDR3 is CASSSWALGEKLFF. Here the CDR3 DNA reads TGTGCCAGCAGCTCTTGGGCCCTCGGTGAAAAACTGTTTTTT.

The chain's CDR3 is CASSRRQGVTGELFF. DNA of the CDR3: TGTGCCAGCAGCCGAAGACAGGGGGTCACCGGGGAGCTGTTTTTT. The chain combines TRBV5-5 with TRBJ2-2, with 9 positions matching TRBD1. The V gene end was trimmed by 4 bases and the J gene end by 4 bases; junction bases not matched to a gene: 5. The CDR3 is 15 residues long. The germline V gene has CDR1 SGHKS and CDR2 YYEKEE (reference sequence).

The rearrangement joins TRBV25-1 to TRBJ1-6; no definite D call. CDR3 size: 13 residues. With 5 bases removed from V and 5 bases from J, the gap between germline ends came to 7 bases. Germline CDR1 is MGHDK and CDR2 is SYGVNS. CDR3 DNA sequence: TGTGCCAGCAGTAATTCCGATAATTCACCCCTCCACTTT. Translation gives CASSNSDNSPLHF.

The V and J genes are TRBV2 and TRBJ1-2, with D tentatively TRBD1 (6 bases). V lost 6 bases and J 4 bases, leaving 12 bases between the germline ends. Germline V gives CDR1 SNHLY, CDR2 FYNNEI. The CDR3 runs 13 residues. The CDR3 spells CASRGGQAYGYTF. CDR3 DNA sequence: TGTGCCAGCAGGGGGGGGCAGGCCTATGGCTACACCTTC.

The rearrangement joins TRBV5-4 to TRBJ1-1; D is perhaps TRBD1 (5 bases). The V gene lost 1 base and the J gene lost 0 bases, with 10 bases spanning the gap. Germline CDR1 and CDR2: SGHNT and YYREEE (reference sequence). There are 15 residues in the CDR3. CDR3 nucleotide sequence: TGTGCCAGCAGCTTGACAGGTAGGATGAACACTGAAGCTTTCTTT. Encoded protein: CASSLTGRMNTEAFF.

The V call is TRBV12-3 or TRBV12-4, the J call TRBJ2-1; D is possibly TRBD1 (5 bases). CDR3 size: 13 residues. V was cut by 0 bases and J by 12 bases, with 12 bases left in between. CDR3 protein: CASSLAQGFWQFF. The DNA of the CDR3 is TGTGCCAGCAGTTTAGCGCAGGGTTTCTGGCAGTTCTTC.

V usage is TRBV6-5 and J usage is TRBJ1-1; 7 nucleotides agree with TRBD1. The J segment lost 4 bases and the V segment lost 6 bases, leaving 5 bases of the junction unmatched. The germline V gene encodes CDR1 MNHEY and CDR2 SVGAGI. The CDR3 totals 13 residues. CDR3 residues: CASRIDRVTEAFF. The CDR3 DNA reads as TGTGCCAGCAGGATAGACAGGGTCACTGAAGCTTTCTTT.

The chain is built from TRBV7-2 and TRBJ1-5, with 7 nucleotides matching TRBD1. Trimming took 1 base from V and 0 from J; bases not matched to a gene: 3. Germline lookup yields CDR1 SGHTA and CDR2 FQGNSA. The CDR3 runs to 16 residues. Here the CDR3 reads CASSLGGTVSNQPQHF. The DNA for the CDR3 is TGTGCCAGCAGCTTAGGGGGGACAGTTAGCAATCAGCCCCAGCATTTT.

V gene TRBV7-9 combines with J gene TRBJ1-1; no firm D call. V was cut by 8 bases and J by 4 bases, with 14 bases left in between. From germline, CDR1 is SEHNR and CDR2 FQNEAQ (reference sequence). This CDR3 region has 13 residues. The CDR3 is CASSGNTLTEAFF. CDR3 coding DNA: TGTGCCAGCTCGGGAAATACTCTCACTGAAGCTTTCTTT.

This clone was recorded once. This chain links TRBV7-3 with TRBJ1-2; D is undetermined. CDR1 is SGHTA and CDR2 is FQGTGA in the germline V gene. Trimming shortened V by 1 base and J by 3 bases, and 12 bases separated the two germline ends. CDR3 length: 15 residues. The CDR3 DNA reads as TGTGCCAGCAGCTTAATCCAGGTGATAGACTATGGCTACACCTTC. This encodes CASSLIQVIDYGYTF.

The V call is TRBV18, the J call TRBJ1-5, with TRBD1 matching over 7 bases. J lost 0 bases, V lost 5 bases, and 4 bases had no gene match. Germline V gene data show CDR1 as KGHSH and CDR2 as LQKENI. The CDR3 contains 15 residues. Here the CDR3 DNA reads TGTGCCAGCTCAAAGGGACAGAATAGCAATCAGCCCCAGCATTTT. Its protein product is CASSKGQNSNQPQHF.

V and J are TRBV4-2 and TRBJ2-1, with TRBD1 matching over 9 bases. V shed 4 bases and J 2 bases; nucleotides not matched to a gene: 6. Germline CDR1 reads LGHNA; CDR2 reads YNFKEQ. The CDR3 loop spans 16 amino acids. The CDR3 region has the DNA TGTGCCAGCAGCCCATCCGGGACAGGGACCTACAATGAGCAGTTCTTC. It yields the protein CASSPSGTGTYNEQFF.

The V call is TRBV19, the J call TRBJ2-2, with D tentatively TRBD2 (6 bases). The CDR3 extends over 16 amino acids. V gave up 4 bases and J gave up 4 bases, with 16 bases separating them. CDR1 and CDR2 (germline): LNHDA, SQIVND (reference sequence). In nucleotides, the CDR3 is TGTGCCAGTAGTACGACAGCGGGTAGGGGCACCGGGGAGCTGTTTTTT. The encoded protein is CASSTTAGRGTGELFF.